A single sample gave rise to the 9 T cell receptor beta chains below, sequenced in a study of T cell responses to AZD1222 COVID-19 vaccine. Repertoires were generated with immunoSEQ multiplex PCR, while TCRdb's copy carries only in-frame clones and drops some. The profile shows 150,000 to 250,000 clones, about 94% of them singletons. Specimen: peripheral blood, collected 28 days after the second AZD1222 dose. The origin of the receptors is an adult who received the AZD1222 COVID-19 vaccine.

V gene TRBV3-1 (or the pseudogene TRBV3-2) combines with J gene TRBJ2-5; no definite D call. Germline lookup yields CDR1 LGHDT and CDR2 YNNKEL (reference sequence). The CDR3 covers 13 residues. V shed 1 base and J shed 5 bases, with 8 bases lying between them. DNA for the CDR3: TGTGCCAGCAGCCAAGGGGTAGAGGAGACCCAGTACTTC. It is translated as CASSQGVEETQYF.

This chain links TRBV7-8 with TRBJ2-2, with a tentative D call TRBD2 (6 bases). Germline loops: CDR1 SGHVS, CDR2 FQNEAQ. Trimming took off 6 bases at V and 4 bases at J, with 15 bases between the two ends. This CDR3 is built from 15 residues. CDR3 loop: CASRPSGTSTGELFF. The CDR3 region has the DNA TGTGCCAGCAGGCCATCCGGGACTTCCACCGGGGAGCTGTTTTTT.

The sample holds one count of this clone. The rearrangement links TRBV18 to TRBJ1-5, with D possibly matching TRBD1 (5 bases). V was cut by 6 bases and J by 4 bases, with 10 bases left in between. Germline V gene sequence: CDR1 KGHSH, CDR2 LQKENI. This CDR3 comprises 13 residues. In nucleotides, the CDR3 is TGTGCCAGCTCTGCGGGGCAGAATCAGCCCCAGCATTTT. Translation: CASSAGQNQPQHF.

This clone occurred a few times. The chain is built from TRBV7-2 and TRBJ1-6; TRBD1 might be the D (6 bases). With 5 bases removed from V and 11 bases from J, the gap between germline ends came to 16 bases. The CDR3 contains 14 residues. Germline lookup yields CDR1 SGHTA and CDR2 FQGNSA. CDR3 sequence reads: CASSPTGRGTPLHF. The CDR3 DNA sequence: TGTGCCAGCAGCCCGACAGGACGAGGGACACCCCTCCACTTT.

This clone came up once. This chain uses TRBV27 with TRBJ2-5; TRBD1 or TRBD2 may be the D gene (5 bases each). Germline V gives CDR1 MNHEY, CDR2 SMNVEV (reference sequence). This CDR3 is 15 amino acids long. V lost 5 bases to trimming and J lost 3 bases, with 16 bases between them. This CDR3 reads CASSPLGTAEETQYF. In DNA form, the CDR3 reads TGTGCCAGCAGTCCCCTCGGGACGGCAGAAGAGACCCAGTACTTC.

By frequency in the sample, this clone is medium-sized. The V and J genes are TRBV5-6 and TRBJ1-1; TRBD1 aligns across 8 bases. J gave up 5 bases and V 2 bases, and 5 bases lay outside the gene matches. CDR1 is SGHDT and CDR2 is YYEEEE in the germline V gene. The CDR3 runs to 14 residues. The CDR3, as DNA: TGTGCCAGCAGCTTCGGGACAGGTGGGACTGAAGCTTTCTTT. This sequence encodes CASSFGTGGTEAFF.

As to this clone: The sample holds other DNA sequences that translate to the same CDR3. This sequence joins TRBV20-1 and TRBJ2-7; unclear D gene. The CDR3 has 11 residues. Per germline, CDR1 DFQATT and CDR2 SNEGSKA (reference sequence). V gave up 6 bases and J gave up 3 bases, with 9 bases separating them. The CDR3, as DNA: TGCAGTGCCATTGGGCGCTACGAGCAGTACTTC. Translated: CSAIGRYEQYF.

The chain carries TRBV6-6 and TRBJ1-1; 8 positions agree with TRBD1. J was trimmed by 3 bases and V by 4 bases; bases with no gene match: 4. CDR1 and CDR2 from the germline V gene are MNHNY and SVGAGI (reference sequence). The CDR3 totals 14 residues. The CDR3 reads CASSSWTGHTEAFF. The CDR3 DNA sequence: TGTGCCAGCAGTTCATGGACAGGGCACACTGAAGCTTTCTTT.

The CDR3 DNA reads as TGTGCCAGTAGTATAAAGGGGTTCCCAGATACGCAGTATTTT. It encodes CASSIKGFPDTQYF. The rearrangement links TRBV19 to TRBJ2-3; D perhaps matches TRBD1 (5 bases). The CDR3 length is 14 residues. Germline assignment: CDR1 LNHDA and CDR2 SQIVND (reference sequence). V lost 2 bases and J 4 bases, leaving 10 bases between the germline ends.